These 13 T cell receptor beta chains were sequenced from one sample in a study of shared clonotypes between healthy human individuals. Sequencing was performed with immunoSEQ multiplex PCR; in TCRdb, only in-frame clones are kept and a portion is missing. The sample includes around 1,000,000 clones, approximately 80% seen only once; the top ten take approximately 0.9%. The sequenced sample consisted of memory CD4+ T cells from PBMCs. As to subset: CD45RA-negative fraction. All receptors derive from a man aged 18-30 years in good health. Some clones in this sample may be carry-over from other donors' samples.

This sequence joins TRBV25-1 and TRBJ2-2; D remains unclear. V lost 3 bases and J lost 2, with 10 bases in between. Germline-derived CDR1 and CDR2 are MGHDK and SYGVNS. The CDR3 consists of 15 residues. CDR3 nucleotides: TGTGCCAGCAGTGATACAACACGCAACACCGGGGAGCTGTTTTTT. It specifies CASSDTTRNTGELFF.

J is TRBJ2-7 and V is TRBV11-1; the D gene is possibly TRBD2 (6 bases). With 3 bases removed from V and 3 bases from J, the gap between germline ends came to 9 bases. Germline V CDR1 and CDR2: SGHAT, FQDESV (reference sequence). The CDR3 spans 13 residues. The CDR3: CASSFLGGYEQYF. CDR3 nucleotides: TGTGCCAGCAGCTTTCTGGGGGGCTACGAGCAGTACTTC.

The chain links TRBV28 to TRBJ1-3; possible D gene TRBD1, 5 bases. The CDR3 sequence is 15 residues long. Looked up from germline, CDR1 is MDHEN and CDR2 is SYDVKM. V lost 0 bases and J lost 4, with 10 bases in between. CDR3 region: CASSLWRGFGNTIYF. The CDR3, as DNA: TGTGCCAGCAGTTTATGGCGGGGGTTCGGAAACACCATATATTTT.

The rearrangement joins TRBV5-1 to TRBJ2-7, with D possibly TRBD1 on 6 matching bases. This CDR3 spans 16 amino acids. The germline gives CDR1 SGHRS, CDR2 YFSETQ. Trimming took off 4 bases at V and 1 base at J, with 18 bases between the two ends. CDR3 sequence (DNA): TGCGCCAGCAGCACCCTCTCCGGGACAACGTCCTACGAGCAGTACTTC. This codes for CASSTLSGTTSYEQYF.

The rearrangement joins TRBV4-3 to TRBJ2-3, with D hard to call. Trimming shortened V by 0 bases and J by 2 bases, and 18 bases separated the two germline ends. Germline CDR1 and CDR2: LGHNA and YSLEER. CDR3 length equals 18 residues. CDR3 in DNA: TGCGCCAGCAGCCAAGAAAGGTCGGTCCCTCCCTTCACAGATACGCAGTATTTT. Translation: CASSQERSVPPFTDTQYF.

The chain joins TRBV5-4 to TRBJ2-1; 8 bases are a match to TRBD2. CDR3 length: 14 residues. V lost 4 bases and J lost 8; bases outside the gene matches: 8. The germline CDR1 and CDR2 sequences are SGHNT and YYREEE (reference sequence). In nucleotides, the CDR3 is TGTGCCAGCAGCATCGGACTAGCAGGACATGAGCAGTTCTTC. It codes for CASSIGLAGHEQFF.

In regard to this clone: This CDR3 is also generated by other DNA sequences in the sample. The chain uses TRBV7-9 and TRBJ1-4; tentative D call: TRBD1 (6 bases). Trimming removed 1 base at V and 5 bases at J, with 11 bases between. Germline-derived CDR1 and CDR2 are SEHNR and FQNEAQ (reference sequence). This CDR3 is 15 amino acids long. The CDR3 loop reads CASSLVGQGNEKLFF. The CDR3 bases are TGTGCCAGCAGCTTAGTAGGGCAGGGGAATGAAAAACTGTTTTTT.

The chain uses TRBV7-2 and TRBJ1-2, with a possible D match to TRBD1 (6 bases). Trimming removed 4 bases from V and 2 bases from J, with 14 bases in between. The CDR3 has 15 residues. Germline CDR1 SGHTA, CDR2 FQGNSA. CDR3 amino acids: CASSSNREPNYGYTF. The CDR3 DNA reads TGTGCCAGCAGCTCGAACAGGGAACCCAACTATGGCTACACCTTC.

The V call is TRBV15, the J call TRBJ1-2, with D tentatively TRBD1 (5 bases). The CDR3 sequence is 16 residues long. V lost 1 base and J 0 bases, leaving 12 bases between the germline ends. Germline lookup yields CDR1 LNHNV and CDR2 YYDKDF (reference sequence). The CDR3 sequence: CATSRGDRDSNYGYTF. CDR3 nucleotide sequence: TGTGCCACCAGCAGAGGAGACAGAGACTCTAACTATGGCTACACCTTC.

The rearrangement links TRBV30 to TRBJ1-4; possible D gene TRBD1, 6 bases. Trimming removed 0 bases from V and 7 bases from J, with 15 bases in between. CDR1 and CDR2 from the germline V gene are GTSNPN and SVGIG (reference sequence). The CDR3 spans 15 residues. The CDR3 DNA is TGTGCCTGGAGTGTGTACGGGGGAGGGGGTGAAAAACTGTTTTTT. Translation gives CAWSVYGGGGEKLFF.

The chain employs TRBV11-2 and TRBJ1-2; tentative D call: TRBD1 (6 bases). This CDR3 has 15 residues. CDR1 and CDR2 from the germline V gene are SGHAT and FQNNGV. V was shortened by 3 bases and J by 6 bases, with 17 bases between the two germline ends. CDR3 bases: TGTGCCAGCAGCTTGAGTGGTCGGGGGCGGAATGGCTACACCTTC. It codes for CASSLSGRGRNGYTF. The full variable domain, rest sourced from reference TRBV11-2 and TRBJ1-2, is EAGVAQSPRYKIIEKRQSVAFWCNPISGHATLYWYQQILGQGPKLLIQFQNNGVVDDSQLPKDRFSAERLKGVDSTLKIQPAKLEDSAVYLCASSLSGRGRNGYTFGSGTRLTVV.

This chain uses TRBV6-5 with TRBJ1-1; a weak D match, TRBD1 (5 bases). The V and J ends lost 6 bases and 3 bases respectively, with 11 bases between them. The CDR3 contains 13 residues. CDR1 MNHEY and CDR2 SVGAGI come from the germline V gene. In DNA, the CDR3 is TGTGCCAGCAGGGAGCAGGGAGACACTGAAGCTTTCTTT. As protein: CASREQGDTEAFF.

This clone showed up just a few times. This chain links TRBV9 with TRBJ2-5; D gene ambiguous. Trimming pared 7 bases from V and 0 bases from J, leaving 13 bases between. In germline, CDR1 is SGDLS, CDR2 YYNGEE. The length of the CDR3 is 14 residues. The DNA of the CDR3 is TGTGCCAGCTCCCCCTGGGCTCACCAAGAGACCCAGTACTTC. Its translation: CASSPWAHQETQYF.